This T cell receptor beta chain appears in the sequencing data of a study of blood T cells in healthy people across ages. The germline V gene encodes CDR1 SEHNR and CDR2 FQNEAQ (reference sequence). V was clipped by 2 bases and J by 8 bases, with 15 bases between them. The CDR3 sequence is 15 residues long. A second PCR of about 7 to 12 cycles used a sample-barcoded 5' primer and a J-beta primer mix. MiXCR was run by TCRdb on the 5' RACE reads, yielding one entry per CDR3 protein. The sample shows about 1.4 million distinct CDR3 sequences, approximately 63% of them seen only once. Source material: blood. This rearrangement joins TRBV7-9 to TRBJ1-4, with no clear D. This sequence was found in a man between 18 and 29 years old in good health. The CDR3 DNA follows: TGTGCCAGCAGCTTATCCCCCGGGAGGGAAGAAAAACTGTTTTTT. As protein: CASSLSPGREEKLFF.